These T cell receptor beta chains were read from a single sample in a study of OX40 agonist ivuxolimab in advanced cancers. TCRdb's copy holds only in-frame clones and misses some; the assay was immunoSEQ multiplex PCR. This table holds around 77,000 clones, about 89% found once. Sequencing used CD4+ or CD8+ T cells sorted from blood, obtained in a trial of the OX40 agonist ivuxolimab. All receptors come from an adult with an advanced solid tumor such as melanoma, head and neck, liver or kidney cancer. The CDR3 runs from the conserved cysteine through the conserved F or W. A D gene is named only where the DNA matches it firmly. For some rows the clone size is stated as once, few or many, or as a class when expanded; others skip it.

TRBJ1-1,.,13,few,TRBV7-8,TGTGCCAGCACCCTGGGGGTCAACACTGAAGCTTTCTTT,CASTLGVNTEAFF
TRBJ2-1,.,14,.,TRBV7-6,TGTGCCAGCAGCCATAACGTACAGAGCAATGAGCAGTTCTTC,CASSHNVQSNEQFF
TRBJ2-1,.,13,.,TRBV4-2,TGTGCCAGCAGCCAGGCTGGGACCACCGAGCAGTTCTTC,CASSQAGTTEQFF
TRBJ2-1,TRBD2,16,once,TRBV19,TGTGCCAGTAGTCTCCGACTAGCGGGAGTCTACAATGAGCAGTTCTTC,CASSLRLAGVYNEQFF
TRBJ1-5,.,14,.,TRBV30,TGTGCCTGGAGCGAGGGGGTAGAGGGTCAGCCCCAGCATTTT,CAWSEGVEGQPQHF
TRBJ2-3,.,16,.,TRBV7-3,TGTGCCAGCAGCTCTCTTGGGGGATATCGGACAGATACGCAGTATTTT,CASSSLGGYRTDTQYF
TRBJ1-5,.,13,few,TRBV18,TGTGCCAGCTCACCACAGGGGAGTCAGCCCCAGCATTTT,CASSPQGSQPQHF
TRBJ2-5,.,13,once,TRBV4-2,TGTGCCAGCAGCCAAGAAGAGGGAGGAACCCAGTACTTC,CASSQEEGGTQYF
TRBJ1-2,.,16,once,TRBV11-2,TGTGCCAGCAGCCCTCGAGCGGGGCCGTCGAACTATGGCTACACCTTC,CASSPRAGPSNYGYTF
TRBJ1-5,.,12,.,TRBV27,TGTGCCAGCAGTCCCAGCAATCAGCCCCAGCATTTT,CASSPSNQPQHF
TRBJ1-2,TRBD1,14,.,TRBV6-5,TGTGCCAGCAGTTATTCAGGGGGCGGGAATGGCTACACCTTC,CASSYSGGGNGYTF
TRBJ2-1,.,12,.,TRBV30,TGTGCCTGGAGTCTGGGATCTAATGAGCAGTTCTTC,CAWSLGSNEQFF
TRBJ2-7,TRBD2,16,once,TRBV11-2,TGTGCCAGCAGCTTAGAGGCTAGCGGGAGCTCCTACGAGCAGTACTTC,CASSLEASGSSYEQYF